This T cell receptor (beta chain) was documented in a study of Ad26.COV2.S vaccination and SARS-CoV-2 variants. Study background: Ad26.COV2.S shots went into the muscle once or twice, 56 days apart. Study-wide results and limits: Vaccine and placebo recipients had comparable breadth of non-spike TCRs. Reports say spike-specific CD8+ and CD4+ T cell responses covered substantial breadth after vaccination.

Specified treatment: roughly 20 received Ad26.COV2.S at low or high dose, single or two shots; 5 received placebo; per-sample allocation not given. The study sampled participants on day 63 after the first vaccine or placebo injection. Clones were sequenced by immunoSEQ multiplex PCR, and TCRdb holds only the in-frame ones, with some missing. The sample consists of 510,000 or so clones, 87% of them appearing once. In regard to this clone: The antigen is unknown.

CDR3 length: 15 amino acids. The germline V gene encodes CDR1 MDHEN and CDR2 SYDVKM. The ends were cut back, 3 bases at V and 2 bases at J, with 11 bases in the middle. The sequenced sample was peripheral blood, obtained in a trial of Ad26.COV2.S vaccine versus placebo. V gene TRBV28 combines with J gene TRBJ2-1, with TRBD2 as a possible D gene (6 bases). The sequence derives from a person between 18 and 59 years old who received the Ad26.COV2.S COVID-19 vaccine or a placebo. The CDR3 loop reads CASSFGGAAYNEQFF. CDR3 coding DNA: TGTGCCAGCAGTTTCGGCGGGGCCGCCTACAATGAGCAGTTCTTC.